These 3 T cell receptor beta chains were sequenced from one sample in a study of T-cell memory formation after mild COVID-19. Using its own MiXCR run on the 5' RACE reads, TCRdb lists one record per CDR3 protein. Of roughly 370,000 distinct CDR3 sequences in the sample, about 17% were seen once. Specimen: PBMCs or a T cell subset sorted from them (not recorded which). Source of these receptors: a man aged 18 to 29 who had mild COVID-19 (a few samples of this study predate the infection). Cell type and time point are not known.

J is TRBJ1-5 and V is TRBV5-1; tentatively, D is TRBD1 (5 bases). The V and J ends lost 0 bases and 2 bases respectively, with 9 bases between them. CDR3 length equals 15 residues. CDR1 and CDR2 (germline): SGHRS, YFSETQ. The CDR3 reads CASSLAPGRNQPQHF. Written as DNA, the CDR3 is TGCGCCAGCAGCTTGGCACCGGGGCGCAATCAGCCCCAGCATTTT. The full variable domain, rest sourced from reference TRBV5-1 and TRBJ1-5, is KAGVTQTPRYLIKTRGQQVTLSCSPISGHRSVSWYQQTPGQGLQFLFEYFSETQRNKGNFPGRFSGRQFSNSRSEMNVSTLELGDSALYLCASSLAPGRNQPQHFGDGTRLSIL.

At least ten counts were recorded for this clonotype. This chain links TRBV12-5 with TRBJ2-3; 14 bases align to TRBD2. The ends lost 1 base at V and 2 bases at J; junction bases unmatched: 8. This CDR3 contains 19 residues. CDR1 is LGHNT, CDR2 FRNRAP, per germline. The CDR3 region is CASGLGLAGGGTYTDTQYF. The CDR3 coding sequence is TGTGCTAGTGGTTTGGGACTAGCGGGGGGGGGAACCTACACAGATACGCAGTATTTT.

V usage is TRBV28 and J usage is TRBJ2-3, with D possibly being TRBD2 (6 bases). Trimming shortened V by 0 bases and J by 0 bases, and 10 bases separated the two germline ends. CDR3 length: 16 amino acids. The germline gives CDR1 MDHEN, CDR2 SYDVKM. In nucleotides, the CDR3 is TGTGCCAGCAGTTTATGGCGGACTACTAGCACAGATACGCAGTATTTT. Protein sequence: CASSLWRTTSTDTQYF.